The TCR beta chain described here comes from a study of blood T cell repertoires in COVID-19. With V trimmed by 6 bases and J by 5 bases, 7 bases remained unmatched. Germline V gives CDR1 MNHEY, CDR2 SMNVEV (reference sequence). The CDR3 extends over 15 amino acids. Per the original data handling: Counts of nucleated cells, estimated from reference gene primer amplification, were obtained. Clones were sequenced by immunoSEQ multiplex PCR, and TCRdb holds only the in-frame ones, with some missing. V and J calls and clone size come straight from that table; D and trimming were deduced from the DNA. Here the sample spans 130,000 or so clones, around 83% being singletons.

Sequencing was carried out using PBMCs or T cells enriched from blood (not recorded which). This rearrangement joins TRBV27 to TRBJ2-5; TRBD2 agrees at 12 bases. This TCR was recovered from a man younger than 45 who had recovered from COVID-19. The CDR3, as DNA: TGTGCCAGCAGCAGACTAGCGGGAGTCATCGAGACCCAGTACTTC. It is translated as CASSRLAGVIETQYF.